These T cell receptor beta chains were read from a single sample in a study of T cell responses to AZD1222 COVID-19 vaccine. Using immunoSEQ multiplex PCR, the repertoire was profiled, and TCRdb retains in-frame clones only, with some absent. Of around 160,000 clones in the sample, more than 75% were seen once. Sequencing was performed on peripheral blood, taken on day 0 of AZD1222 vaccination. These receptors were taken from an adult in good health. CDR3s include the opening cysteine and the closing phenylalanine or tryptophan. The D gene is left open where the match is weak. A row's size may be missing; if present it is once, few, many or a size class.

. | TRBJ1-2 | . | TRBV20-1 | CSASRVNGYTF | TGCAGTGCTAGCAGGGTAAACGGCTACACCTTC
. | TRBJ1-2 | few | TRBV9 | CASSVVAGRGYTF | TGTGCCAGCAGCGTAGTGGCGGGAAGAGGCTACACCTTC
. | TRBJ1-2 | . | TRBV4-3 | CASSQDLGGLNYGYTF | TGCGCCAGCAGCCAAGATCTCGGCGGTCTTAACTATGGCTACACCTTC
. | TRBJ1-4 | . | TRBV9 | CASSGHTGQEKLFF | TGTGCCAGCAGCGGACACACAGGGCAAGAAAAACTGTTTTTT
. | TRBJ1-1 | . | TRBV27 | CASSLNGAGRAFF | TGTGCCAGCAGTTTAAACGGGGCAGGGAGAGCTTTCTTT
. | TRBJ1-1 | . | TRBV5-6 | CASSWADSLNTEAFF | TGTGCCAGCAGCTGGGCGGACAGTTTGAACACTGAAGCTTTCTTT
TRBD1 | TRBJ2-5 | . | TRBV3-1/TRBV3-2 | CASSLHTGQQETQYF | TGTGCCAGCAGCCTACACACGGGACAGCAAGAGACCCAGTACTTC
. | TRBJ2-3 | . | TRBV7-9 | CASTLGGTDTQYF | TGTGCCAGCACCCTGGGGGGCACAGATACGCAGTATTTT
TRBD2 | TRBJ2-5 | . | TRBV19 | CASSISLAGGQETQYF | TGTGCCAGTAGTATCTCCCTAGCGGGGGGACAAGAGACCCAGTACTTC
. | TRBJ1-1 | . | TRBV18 | CASSPSWQRGNANTEAFF | TGTGCCAGCTCACCAAGTTGGCAGCGGGGGAACGCAAACACTGAAGCTTTCTTT
. | TRBJ1-5 | . | TRBV19 | CASTGYGNQPQHF | TGTGCCAGTACAGGGTATGGCAATCAGCCCCAGCATTTT
. | TRBJ2-5 | . | TRBV10-3 | CAISEGAETQYF | TGTGCCATCAGTGAAGGGGCCGAGACCCAGTACTTC
. | TRBJ1-1 | . | TRBV4-3 | CASSQEGLGWNTEAFF | TGCGCCAGCAGCCAAGAGGGCCTTGGATGGAACACTGAAGCTTTCTTT
TRBD1 | TRBJ2-2 | . | TRBV19 | CASSMASSQGVVGELFF | TGTGCCAGTAGTATGGCCTCGTCTCAGGGGGTTGTCGGGGAGCTGTTTTTT
. | TRBJ2-7 | . | TRBV18 | CASSPFERTGEVYEQYF | TGTGCCAGCTCACCCTTTGAGCGTACAGGCGAAGTCTACGAGCAGTACTTC
. | TRBJ1-5 | . | TRBV6-5 | CAATRGGDNQPQHF | TGTGCCGCAACACGGGGTGGTGACAATCAGCCCCAGCATTTT
. | TRBJ1-1 | . | TRBV12-3/TRBV12-4 | CASRVGGYTEAFF | TGTGCCAGCAGAGTCGGGGGGTACACTGAAGCTTTCTTT
. | TRBJ1-1 | . | TRBV6-5 | CASSYAENTEAFF | TGTGCCAGCAGTTACGCGGAAAACACTGAAGCTTTCTTT
. | TRBJ2-2 | . | TRBV7-9 | CASSVPPGRRAGELFF | TGTGCCAGCAGCGTCCCACCGGGCCGGAGGGCCGGGGAGCTGTTTTTT
. | TRBJ1-3 | . | TRBV16 | CASSQLSLSGNTIYF | TGTGCCAGCAGCCAACTCTCCCTCTCTGGAAACACCATATATTTT
. | TRBJ1-3 | once | TRBV5-1 | CASSFGPESGNTIYF | TGCGCCAGCAGCTTTGGGCCCGAATCTGGAAACACCATATATTTT
. | TRBJ2-1 | . | TRBV4-3 | CASSQDIAAPTYNEQFF | TGCGCCAGCAGCCAAGATATTGCGGCTCCTACCTACAATGAGCAGTTCTTC
. | TRBJ2-7 | . | TRBV2 | CASGPRHYEQYF | TGTGCCTCTGGGCCGCGGCATTACGAGCAGTACTTC
. | TRBJ2-5 | . | TRBV5-1 | CASSLDRGRGETQYF | TGCGCCAGCAGCTTGGATAGGGGAAGGGGAGAGACCCAGTACTTC
TRBD1 | TRBJ2-7 | . | TRBV7-2 | CASRLPGQGAYEQYF | TGTGCCAGCAGGCTACCGGGACAGGGGGCCTACGAGCAGTACTTC
. | TRBJ2-7 | . | TRBV29-1 | CSVRVTYEQYF | TGCAGCGTTCGGGTTACCTACGAGCAGTACTTC
TRBD2 | TRBJ2-5 | once | TRBV7-9 | CASSLRLAVIETQYF | TGTGCCAGCAGCTTACGCCTAGCGGTTATAGAGACCCAGTACTTC
. | TRBJ1-1 | many | TRBV6-4 | CASSDSEQGSTFF | TGTGCCAGCAGTGACTCGGAACAGGGATCAACTTTCTTT
. | TRBJ2-3 | . | TRBV7-2 | CASSPRLLLSTDTQYF | TGTGCCAGCAGCCCCCGGCTTCTTCTCAGCACAGATACGCAGTATTTT
. | TRBJ2-5 | . | TRBV15 | CATSRDQPTQYF | TGTGCCACCAGCAGAGACCAACCGACCCAGTACTTC
TRBD1 | TRBJ2-5 | . | TRBV7-6 | CASSLTRQGGRETQYF | TGTGCCAGCAGCTTAACCAGACAGGGGGGAAGAGAGACCCAGTACTTC
. | TRBJ1-5 | . | TRBV6-2/TRBV6-3 | CASSLPGYWGNQPQHF | TGTGCCAGCAGTCTCCCCGGTTATTGGGGCAATCAGCCCCAGCATTTT
. | TRBJ2-5 | . | TRBV15 | CATKNGTSRETQYF | TGTGCCACCAAAAATGGGACAAGTCGGGAGACCCAGTACTTC
TRBD1 | TRBJ1-1 | once | TRBV4-1 | CASSINLDRGHTEAFF | TGCGCCAGCAGTATTAACTTGGACAGGGGACACACTGAAGCTTTCTTT
. | TRBJ2-3 | . | TRBV5-5 | CASSPAYDTQYF | TGTGCCAGCAGCCCAGCGTACGATACGCAGTATTTT
. | TRBJ2-3 | . | TRBV6-6 | CASTQDGSEQYF | TGTGCCAGCACCCAGGACGGCTCTGAGCAGTATTTT
. | TRBJ1-5 | . | TRBV5-6 | CASSWRGGRNQPQHF | TGTGCCAGCAGCTGGCGGGGGGGGCGGAATCAGCCCCAGCATTTT
TRBD2 | TRBJ2-5 | . | TRBV9 | CASSLKTSGGGRETQYF | TGTGCCAGCAGCCTTAAGACTAGCGGGGGCGGAAGAGAGACCCAGTACTTC
. | TRBJ2-5 | . | TRBV2 | CASQAPGTPWDETQYF | TGTGCCAGCCAGGCACCCGGGACGCCATGGGATGAGACCCAGTACTTC
. | TRBJ1-2 | . | TRBV27 | CASSSSGYGYTF | TGTGCCAGCAGTTCCTCGGGCTATGGCTACACCTTC
. | TRBJ1-6 | . | TRBV28 | CASRPGLDNSPLHF | TGTGCCAGCAGGCCGGGACTGGATAATTCACCCCTCCACTTT
. | TRBJ2-7 | . | TRBV7-2 | CASSFSTGVYEQYF | TGTGCCAGCAGCTTTTCCACGGGAGTCTACGAGCAGTACTTC
. | TRBJ2-7 | . | TRBV6-2/TRBV6-3 | CASSYWAGSSYEQYF | TGTGCCAGCAGTTACTGGGCAGGGAGCTCCTACGAGCAGTACTTC
. | TRBJ2-2 | . | TRBV6-2/TRBV6-3 | CASSPFPLLLTGELFF | TGTGCCAGCAGCCCTTTTCCCCTCCTCCTCACCGGGGAGCTGTTTTTT
TRBD1 | TRBJ2-7 | . | TRBV11-2 | CASSLDGTALSYEQYF | TGTGCCAGCAGCCTAGACGGGACAGCACTCTCCTACGAGCAGTACTTC
. | TRBJ2-2 | . | TRBV9 | CASSPDAGELFF | TGTGCCAGCAGCCCCGACGCCGGGGAGCTGTTTTTT
TRBD1 | TRBJ1-1 | . | TRBV27 | CASSFGDRDVSEAFF | TGTGCCAGCAGTTTTGGGGACAGGGATGTTAGTGAAGCTTTCTTT
TRBD1 | TRBJ1-1 | . | TRBV24-1 | CATSDRRQGKIEAFF | TGTGCCACCAGTGACCGACGACAGGGGAAAATTGAAGCTTTCTTT
. | TRBJ1-2 | . | TRBV28 | CASSFAGANGYTF | TGTGCCAGCAGTTTTGCAGGGGCGAATGGCTACACCTTC